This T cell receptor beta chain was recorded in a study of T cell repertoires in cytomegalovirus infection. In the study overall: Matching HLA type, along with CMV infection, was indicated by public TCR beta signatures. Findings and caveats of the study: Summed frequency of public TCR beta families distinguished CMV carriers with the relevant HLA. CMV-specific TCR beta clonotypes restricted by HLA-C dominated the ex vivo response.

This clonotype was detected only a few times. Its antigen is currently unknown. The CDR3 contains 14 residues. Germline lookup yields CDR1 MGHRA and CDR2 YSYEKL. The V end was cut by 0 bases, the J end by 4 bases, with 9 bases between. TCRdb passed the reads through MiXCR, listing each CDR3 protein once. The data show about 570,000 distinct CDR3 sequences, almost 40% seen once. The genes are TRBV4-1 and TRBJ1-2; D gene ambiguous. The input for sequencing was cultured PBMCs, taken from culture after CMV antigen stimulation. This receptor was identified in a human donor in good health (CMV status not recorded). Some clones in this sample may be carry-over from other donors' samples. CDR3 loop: CASSQDLQLYGYTF. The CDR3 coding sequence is TGCGCCAGCAGCCAAGATTTACAGCTCTATGGCTACACCTTC.